Shown below are 17 T cell receptor beta chains from a single sample sequenced in a study of blood T cell repertoires in COVID-19. TCRdb keeps only in-frame clones here, not all; method: immunoSEQ multiplex PCR. The sample carries 250,000 to 350,000 clones, roughly 87% recorded once. The source material was peripheral blood. All receptors derive from a woman aged 45-60 years who had recovered from COVID-19.

CDR3 in amino acids: CASGDFGRGYTF. The DNA of the CDR3 is TGTGCTAGCGGGGATTTTGGGAGAGGCTACACCTTC. J is TRBJ1-2 and V is TRBV12-3 or TRBV12-4; the D is unclear. This CDR3 is 12 amino acids long.

CDR3 amino acids: CASSFLGTGDYEQYF. CDR3 nucleotide sequence: TGTGCCAGCAGTTTTTTGGGGACAGGGGACTACGAGCAGTACTTC. V and J are TRBV27 and TRBJ2-7; 10 nucleotides line up with TRBD1. CDR1 and CDR2 from the germline V gene are MNHEY and SMNVEV (reference sequence). This CDR3 region has 15 residues. The trim removed 3 bases at V and 3 bases at J, leaving 5 bases unmatched.

The chain is built from TRBV28 and TRBJ2-7, with TRBD2 matching over 8 bases. Germline values: CDR1 MDHEN, CDR2 SYDVKM. With V trimmed by 4 bases and J by 2 bases, 7 bases remained unmatched. This CDR3 is built from 15 residues. CDR3 loop: CASSSPGLEAYEQYF. The CDR3 DNA follows: TGTGCCAGCAGTTCACCGGGACTAGAGGCCTACGAGCAGTACTTC.

The chain couples TRBV5-4 to TRBJ2-7; TRBD2 matches 7 bases. Unmatched junction bases numbered 6, after V lost 2 bases and J lost 4 bases. Germline V lookup: CDR1 SGHNT, CDR2 YYREEE (reference sequence). This CDR3 contains 14 residues. This CDR3 is CASSFPGGKYEQYF. Written as DNA, the CDR3 is TGTGCCAGCAGCTTCCCGGGAGGTAAATACGAGCAGTACTTC. Based on the CDR3 plus reference TRBV5-4 and TRBJ2-7, the full variable domain is ETGVTQSPTHLIKTRGQQVTLRCSSQSGHNTVSWYQQALGQGPQFIFQYYREEENGRGNFPPRFSGLQFPNYSSELNVNALELDDSALYLCASSFPGGKYEQYFGPGTRLTVT.

In its sample, this clone was seen many times. The chain's CDR3 is CASSSYEGTSGSRNPNEQFF. The DNA for the CDR3 is TGTGCCAGCAGCTCTTATGAGGGGACTAGCGGGAGCAGAAACCCCAATGAGCAGTTCTTC. The genes are TRBV28 and TRBJ2-1; TRBD2 matches at 14 bases. The CDR3 totals 20 residues. Germline CDR1 reads MDHEN; CDR2 reads SYDVKM. V lost 6 bases and J lost 6; bases outside the gene matches: 19.

This chain connects TRBV27 to TRBJ2-1; 12 bases map to TRBD2. V gave up 2 bases and J gave up 12 bases; unmatched junction bases: 8. Looked up from germline, CDR1 is MNHEY and CDR2 is SMNVEV (reference sequence). This CDR3 is built from 15 residues. The CDR3, as DNA: TGTGCCAGCAGTTTACGCGGGGCTAGCGGGAGGGGGCAGTTCTTC. Amino acids: CASSLRGASGRGQFF.

The V call is TRBV2, the J call TRBJ2-2; TRBD2 agrees at 16 bases. The germline CDR1 and CDR2 sequences are SNHLY and FYNNEI. This CDR3 is built from 17 residues. Trimming cost V 6 bases and J 3 bases; bases outside gene matches: 4. The CDR3 region has the DNA TGTGCCAGCAGCGGGACTAGCGGGAGGGAGCACACCGGGGAGCTGTTTTTT. This codes for CASSGTSGREHTGELFF.

The rearrangement links TRBV29-1 to TRBJ1-2, with D unresolved. This CDR3 has 14 amino acids. In germline, CDR1 is SQVTM, CDR2 ANQGSEA. Trimming cost V 4 bases and J 0 bases, with 12 bases left between them. The CDR3: CSVVSHSPNYGYTF. The CDR3 DNA sequence: TGCAGCGTTGTAAGTCACAGTCCTAACTATGGCTACACCTTC.

The V gene is TRBV28, the J gene TRBJ2-5; tentatively, D is TRBD1 (5 bases). Trimming cost V 6 bases and J 2 bases, with 10 bases left between them. Germline CDR1 is MDHEN and CDR2 is SYDVKM. CDR3 size: 13 residues. This CDR3 is CASSHAGQETQYF. CDR3 sequence (DNA): TGTGCCAGCAGCCACGCAGGGCAAGAGACCCAGTACTTC.

The rearrangement joins TRBV10-3 to TRBJ2-3, with TRBD2 matching over 7 bases. The CDR3 runs to 16 residues. Germline CDR1 is ENHRY and CDR2 is SYGVKD. The V and J ends lost 4 bases and 2 bases, in that order; junction bases with no gene match: 9. The CDR3 loop is CAISALSGAVTDTQYF. Here the CDR3 DNA reads TGTGCCATCAGTGCTTTAAGCGGGGCCGTCACAGATACGCAGTATTTT.

This clone was seen more than once but under ten times. V gene TRBV5-4 combines with J gene TRBJ1-1, with unresolved D. The CDR3 is 13 residues long. The ends were cut back, 4 bases at V and 4 bases at J, with 11 bases in the middle. The germline gives CDR1 SGHNT, CDR2 YYREEE (reference sequence). CDR3 amino acids: CASSPSEGTEAFF. The CDR3 DNA reads as TGTGCCAGCAGCCCTTCTGAGGGCACTGAAGCTTTCTTT. The complete variable domain, with remaining parts taken from reference TRBV5-4 and TRBJ1-1, reads ETGVTQSPTHLIKTRGQQVTLRCSSQSGHNTVSWYQQALGQGPQFIFQYYREEENGRGNFPPRFSGLQFPNYSSELNVNALELDDSALYLCASSPSEGTEAFFGQGTRLTVV.

The chain employs TRBV18 and TRBJ1-1; 10 nucleotides agree with TRBD1. Germline V gives CDR1 KGHSH, CDR2 LQKENI. V was clipped by 4 bases and J by 5 bases; unmatched bases: 7. The CDR3 is made up of 15 amino acids. The CDR3 sequence: CASSRDRGHSTEAFF. The DNA for the CDR3 is TGTGCCAGCTCACGAGACAGGGGGCATTCAACTGAAGCTTTCTTT.

The chain is built from TRBV19 and TRBJ1-4; D remains ambiguous. Deletions cut 5 bases from V and 13 bases from J, with 17 bases between. Germline CDR1 reads LNHDA; CDR2 reads SQIVND (reference sequence). The CDR3 runs to 13 residues. The CDR3 is CASSALRESGLFF. In DNA, the CDR3 is TGTGCCAGTAGTGCACTCCGGGAATCGGGACTGTTTTTT.

The J gene is TRBJ1-3, the V gene TRBV10-3; 8 bases map to TRBD1. The CDR3 is 16 amino acids. Losses at the gene ends were 4 bases for V and 0 bases for J; bases not matched to a gene: 5. CDR1 and CDR2 from the germline V gene are ENHRY and SYGVKD. CDR3 DNA sequence: TGTGCCATCAGTGGGGACAGGCCCGACTCTGGAAACACCATATATTTT. Protein product: CAISGDRPDSGNTIYF.

This chain joins TRBV5-6 and TRBJ2-6; D unclear. Deletions cut 6 bases from V and 0 bases from J, with 10 bases between. Germline assignment: CDR1 SGHDT and CDR2 YYEEEE. The CDR3 sequence is 15 residues long. CDR3 nucleotides: TGTGCCAGCACCACCCTAGGCTCTGGGGCCAACGTCCTGACTTTC. This translates into CASTTLGSGANVLTF.

V gene TRBV6-1 combines with J gene TRBJ1-3; D possibly corresponds to TRBD1 (5 bases). Germline values: CDR1 MNHNS, CDR2 SASEGT. This CDR3 has 13 residues. Trimming took 2 bases from V and 5 from J, leaving 7 bases between them. The CDR3 spells CASSEQGRNTIYF. CDR3 bases: TGTGCCAGCAGTGAACAGGGCAGAAACACCATATATTTT.

This clone was observed once. This chain connects TRBV30 to TRBJ2-5; D call uncertain. Looked up from germline, CDR1 is GTSNPN and CDR2 is SVGIG (reference sequence). The CDR3 is made up of 13 amino acids. The V gene lost 0 bases and the J gene lost 2 bases, with 7 bases spanning the gap. The CDR3 DNA reads as TGTGCCTGGAGTGTATTCCAGCAAGAGACCCAGTACTTC. Protein: CAWSVFQQETQYF.